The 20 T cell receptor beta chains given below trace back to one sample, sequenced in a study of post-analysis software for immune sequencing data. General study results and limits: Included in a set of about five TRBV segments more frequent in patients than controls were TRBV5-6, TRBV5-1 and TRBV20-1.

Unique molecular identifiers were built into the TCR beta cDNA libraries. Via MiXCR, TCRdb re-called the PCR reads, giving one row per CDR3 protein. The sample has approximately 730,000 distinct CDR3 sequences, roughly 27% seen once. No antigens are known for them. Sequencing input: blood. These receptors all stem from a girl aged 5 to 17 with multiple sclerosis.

The CDR3 region is CATSSNRDRGEHEQFF. CDR3 nucleotides: TGTGCCACCAGCAGCAATCGGGACAGGGGTGAACATGAGCAGTTCTTC. The rearrangement joins TRBV15 to TRBJ2-1; 10 bases are shared with TRBD1. This CDR3 comprises 16 residues. Trimming at V came to 3 bases and at J to 8 bases, leaving 10 bases not matched to a gene. CDR1 and CDR2 (germline): LNHNV, YYDKDF (reference sequence).

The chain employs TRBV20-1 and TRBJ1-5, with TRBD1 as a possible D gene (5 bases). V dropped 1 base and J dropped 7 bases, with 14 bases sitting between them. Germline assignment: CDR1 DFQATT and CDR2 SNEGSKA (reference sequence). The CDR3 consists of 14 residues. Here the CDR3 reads CSARVGVWGQPQHF. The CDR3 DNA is TGCAGTGCTAGAGTAGGGGTTTGGGGGCAGCCCCAGCATTTT.

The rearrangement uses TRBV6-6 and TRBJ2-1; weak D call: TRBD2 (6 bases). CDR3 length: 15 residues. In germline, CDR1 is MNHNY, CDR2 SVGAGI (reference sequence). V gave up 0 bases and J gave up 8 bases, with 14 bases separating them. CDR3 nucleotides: TGTGCCAGCAGTTACTCGGGCTCCCCGGGGGATGAGCAGTTCTTC. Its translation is CASSYSGSPGDEQFF.

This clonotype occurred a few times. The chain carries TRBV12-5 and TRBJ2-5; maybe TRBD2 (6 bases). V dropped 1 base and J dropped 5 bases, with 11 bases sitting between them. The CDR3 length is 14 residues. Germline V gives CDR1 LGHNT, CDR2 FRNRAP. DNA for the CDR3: TGTGCTAGTGGTTTGGACGGGAGACTGGAGACCCAGTACTTC. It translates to CASGLDGRLETQYF.

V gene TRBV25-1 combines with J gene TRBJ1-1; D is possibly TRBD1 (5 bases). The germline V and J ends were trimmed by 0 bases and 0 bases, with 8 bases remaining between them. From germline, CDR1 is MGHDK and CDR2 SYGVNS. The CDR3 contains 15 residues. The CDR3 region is CASSEYRGMNTEAFF. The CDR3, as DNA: TGTGCCAGCAGTGAATATAGGGGAATGAACACTGAAGCTTTCTTT.

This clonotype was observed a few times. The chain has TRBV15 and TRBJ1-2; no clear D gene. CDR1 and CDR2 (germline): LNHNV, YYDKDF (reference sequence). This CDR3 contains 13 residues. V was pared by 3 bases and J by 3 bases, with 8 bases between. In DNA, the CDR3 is TGTGCCACCAGCAGGCCCGAGGACTATGGCTACACCTTC. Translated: CATSRPEDYGYTF.

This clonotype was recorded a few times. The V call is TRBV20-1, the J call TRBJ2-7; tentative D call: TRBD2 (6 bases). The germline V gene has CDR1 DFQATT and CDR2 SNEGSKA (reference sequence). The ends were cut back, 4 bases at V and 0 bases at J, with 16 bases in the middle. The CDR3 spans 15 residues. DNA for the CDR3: TGCAGTGCTAATGGGGGAGGCGTATTCTCCTACGAGCAGTACTTC. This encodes CSANGGGVFSYEQYF.

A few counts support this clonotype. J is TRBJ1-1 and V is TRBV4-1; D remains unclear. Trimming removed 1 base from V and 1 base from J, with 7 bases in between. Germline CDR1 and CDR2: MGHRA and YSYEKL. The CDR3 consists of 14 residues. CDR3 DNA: TGCGCCAGCAGCCAAGCTGGGCAGAACACTGAAGCTTTCTTT. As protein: CASSQAGQNTEAFF.

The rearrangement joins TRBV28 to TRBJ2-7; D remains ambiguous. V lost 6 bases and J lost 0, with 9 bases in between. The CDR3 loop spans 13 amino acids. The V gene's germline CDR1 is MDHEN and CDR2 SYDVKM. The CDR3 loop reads CASSRLVSYEQYF. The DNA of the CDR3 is TGTGCCAGCAGCCGTCTCGTCTCCTACGAGCAGTACTTC.

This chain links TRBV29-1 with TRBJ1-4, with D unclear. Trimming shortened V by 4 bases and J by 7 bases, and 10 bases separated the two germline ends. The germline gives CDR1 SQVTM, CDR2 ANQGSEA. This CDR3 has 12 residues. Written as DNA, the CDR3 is TGCAGCGTTGCCCCCCGGGGTGAAAAACTGTTTTTT. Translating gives CSVAPRGEKLFF.

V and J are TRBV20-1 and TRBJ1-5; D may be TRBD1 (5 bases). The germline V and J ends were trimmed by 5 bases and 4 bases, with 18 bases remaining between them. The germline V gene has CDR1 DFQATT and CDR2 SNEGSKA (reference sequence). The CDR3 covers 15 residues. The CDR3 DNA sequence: TGCAGTGCTCGGGACCCGGGTACAGTAAATCAGCCCCAGCATTTT. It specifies CSARDPGTVNQPQHF.

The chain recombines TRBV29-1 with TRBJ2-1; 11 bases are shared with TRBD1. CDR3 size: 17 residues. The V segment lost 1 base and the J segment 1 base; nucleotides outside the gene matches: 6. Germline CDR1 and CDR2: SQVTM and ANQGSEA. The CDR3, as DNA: TGCAGCGTTGAAGGGACAGGGGGCGGGGGGTCCTACAATGAGCAGTTCTTC. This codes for CSVEGTGGGGSYNEQFF.

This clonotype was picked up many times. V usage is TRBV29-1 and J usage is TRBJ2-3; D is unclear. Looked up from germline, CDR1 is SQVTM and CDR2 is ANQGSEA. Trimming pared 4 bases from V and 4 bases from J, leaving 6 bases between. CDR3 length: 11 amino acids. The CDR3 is CSVGFSDTQYF. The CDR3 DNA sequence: TGCAGCGTTGGGTTCTCAGATACGCAGTATTTT.

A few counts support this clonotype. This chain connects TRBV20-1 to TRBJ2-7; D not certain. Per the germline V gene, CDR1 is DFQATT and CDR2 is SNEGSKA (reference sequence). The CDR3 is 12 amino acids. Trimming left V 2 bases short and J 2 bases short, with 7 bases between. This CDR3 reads CSARNSAYEQYF. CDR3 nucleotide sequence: TGCAGTGCTAGAAACAGTGCCTACGAGCAGTACTTC.

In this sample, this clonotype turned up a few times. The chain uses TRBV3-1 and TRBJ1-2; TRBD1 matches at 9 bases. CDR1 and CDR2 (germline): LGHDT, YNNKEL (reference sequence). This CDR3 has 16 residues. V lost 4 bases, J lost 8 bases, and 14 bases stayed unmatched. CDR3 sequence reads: CASSPLPGQGPRGYTF. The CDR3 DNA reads TGTGCCAGCAGCCCACTGCCGGGACAGGGCCCCAGAGGCTACACCTTC.

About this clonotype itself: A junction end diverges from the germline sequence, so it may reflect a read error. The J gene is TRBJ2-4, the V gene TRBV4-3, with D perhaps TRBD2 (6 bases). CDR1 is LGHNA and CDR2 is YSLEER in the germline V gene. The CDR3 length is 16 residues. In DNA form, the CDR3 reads TGCGCCAGCAGCCAAGATGAGGCGGGGTCGAAAAACATTCGGTACTTC. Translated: CASSQDEAGSKNIRYF.

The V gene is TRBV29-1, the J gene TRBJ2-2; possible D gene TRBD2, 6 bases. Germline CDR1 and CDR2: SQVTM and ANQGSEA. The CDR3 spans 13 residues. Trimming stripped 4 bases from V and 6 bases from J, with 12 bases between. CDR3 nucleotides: TGCAGCGTTGCGGGGACTTTGGCCGGGGAGCTGTTTTTT. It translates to CSVAGTLAGELFF.

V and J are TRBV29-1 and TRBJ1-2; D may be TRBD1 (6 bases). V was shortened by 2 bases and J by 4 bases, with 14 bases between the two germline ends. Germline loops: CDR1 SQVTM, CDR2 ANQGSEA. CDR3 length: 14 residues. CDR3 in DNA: TGCAGCGTTGAACGGGCGGAGGGGGTCTATGGCTACACCTTC. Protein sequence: CSVERAEGVYGYTF.

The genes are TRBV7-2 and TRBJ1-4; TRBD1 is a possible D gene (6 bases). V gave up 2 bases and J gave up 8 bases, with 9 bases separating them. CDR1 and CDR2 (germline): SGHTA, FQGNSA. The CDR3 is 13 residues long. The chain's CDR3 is CASSLRGAEKLFF. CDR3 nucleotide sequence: TGTGCCAGCAGCTTAAGGGGGGCCGAAAAACTGTTTTTT.

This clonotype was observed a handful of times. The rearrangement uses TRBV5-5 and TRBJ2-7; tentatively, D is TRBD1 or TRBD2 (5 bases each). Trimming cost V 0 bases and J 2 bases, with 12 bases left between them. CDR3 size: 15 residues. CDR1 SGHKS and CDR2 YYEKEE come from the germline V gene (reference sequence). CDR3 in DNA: TGTGCCAGCAGCTTGGAGAGGGGCGAAGCCTACGAGCAGTACTTC. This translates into CASSLERGEAYEQYF.